The present T cell receptor beta chain was sequenced within a study of blood T cell dynamics during melanoma immunotherapy. Study summary: Patients with metastatic melanoma got pembrolizumab or nivolumab-ipilimumab as first-line care.

Profiled with immunoSEQ multiplex PCR; TCRdb holds only in-frame clones, not every one. The sample has roughly 16,000 clones, over 90% seen once. Time point denoted: week 3, after first cycle of checkpoint inhibitor. This specimen consisted of effector memory CD8+ T cells from blood, obtained from a patient treated with checkpoint blockade. The source is a human donor with melanoma.

DNA for the CDR3: TGTGCCAGCAGTTTCGGGACAGGCCCCACCGAGCAGTACTTC. Translation gives CASSFGTGPTEQYF. The V call is TRBV27, the J call TRBJ2-7, with 8 bases lining up with TRBD1. The CDR3 is 14 residues long. V lost 3 bases, J lost 6 bases, and 7 bases stayed unmatched. CDR1 is MNHEY and CDR2 is SMNVEV in the germline V gene (reference sequence).